The entry below gives a single TCR beta chain sequence along with its context. The antigen remains undetermined. Repertoires were generated with immunoSEQ multiplex PCR, while TCRdb's copy carries only in-frame clones and drops some. Among tens of thousands of clones listed, over 85% were seen once. Looked up from germline, CDR1 is SGHRS and CDR2 is YFSETQ. V was shortened by 4 bases and J by 0 bases, with 11 bases between the two germline ends. The CDR3 contains 14 residues. This specimen belongs to a study of T cells in localized non-small cell lung cancer. Study-wide findings and caveats: Clonality of T cells reached its maximum in uninvolved adjacent lung, surpassing tumor.

This chain connects TRBV5-1 to TRBJ2-7; D gene ambiguous. The TCR was taken from a man aged 35 to 70 with stage I squamous cell lung carcinoma. The sample here was peripheral blood, taken before any cancer treatment. CDR3 coding DNA: TGCGCCAGCAGCCCTAAGTCTAGCTCCTACGAGCAGTACTTC. Residues: CASSPKSSSYEQYF. The full variable domain, with the rest looked up from reference TRBV5-1 and TRBJ2-7, is KAGVTQTPRYLIKTRGQQVTLSCSPISGHRSVSWYQQTPGQGLQFLFEYFSETQRNKGNFPGRFSGRQFSNSRSEMNVSTLELGDSALYLCASSPKSSSYEQYFGPGTRLTVT.